This is a list of T cell receptor beta chains from one sample in a study of response to subunit inactivated influenza vaccine. TCRdb ran MiXCR on the RT-PCR reads and lists one entry per CDR3 protein. The sample contains about 650,000 distinct CDR3 sequences, 14% of which appear only once. The sample was PBMCs from blood, taken around 14 days before vaccination. These receptors were collected from a man aged 50 to 60 who received an inactivated influenza vaccine. Both conserved end residues are part of each CDR3. The D gene is left open where the match is weak. Only some rows state a clone size, as once, few, many or a class for expanded clones.

d_call	v_call	j_call	cdr3_length	clone_size	cdr3_nt	cdr3_aa
.	TRBV7-9	TRBJ1-1	14	few	TGTGCCAGCAGCTTAGTGAGCAGGGCTAGTGAAGCTTTCTTT	CASSLVSRASEAFF
.	TRBV5-1	TRBJ2-5	12	many	TGCGCCAGCAGCCCGGAGGGGGAGACCCAGTACTTC	CASSPEGETQYF
TRBD1	TRBV11-2	TRBJ2-7	18	.	TGTGCCAGCAGCTTAGATTACGGGACAGGGACGTTGTCCTACGAGCAGTACTTC	CASSLDYGTGTLSYEQYF
.	TRBV5-5	TRBJ1-1	17	many	TGTGCCAGCAGCTTGTGGCAGTACCTGTCCTTGAACACTGAAGCTTTCTTT	CASSLWQYLSLNTEAFF
.	TRBV10-3	TRBJ2-7	13	.	TGTGCCATCAGTGCTTCCAGGCCCAACGAGCAGTACTTC	CAISASRPNEQYF
.	TRBV5-5	TRBJ2-7	12	many	TGTGCCAGCAGCTTATCCACGACCGAGCAGTACTTC	CASSLSTTEQYF
.	TRBV2	TRBJ1-4	14	.	TGTGCCAGCAGGATGGAGTTCGGTAATGAAAAACTGTTTTTT	CASRMEFGNEKLFF
.	TRBV7-6	TRBJ1-5	13	.	TGTGCCAGCAGCCAGACGTCAGAGATGCCCCAGCATTTT	CASSQTSEMPQHF
.	TRBV20-1	TRBJ1-6	13	many	TGCAGTGCTAGACAGCCGAATAATTCACCCCTCCACTTT	CSARQPNNSPLHF
.	TRBV20-1	TRBJ2-7	15	.	TGCAGTGCTTCAAGAAGCGGGTTGCCCTCCTACGAGCAGTACTTC	CSASRSGLPSYEQYF
.	TRBV24-1	TRBJ2-1	12	few	TGTGCCACCAGTGATGGCTACAATGAGCAGTTCTTC	CATSDGYNEQFF
.	TRBV28	TRBJ1-1	13	.	TGTGCCAGCCGAAGGGGAGTGAACACTGAAGCTTTCTTT	CASRRGVNTEAFF
.	TRBV12-3/TRBV12-4	TRBJ2-1	12	.	TGTGCCAGCAACCAAGGGGGTGGTGAGCAGTTCTTC	CASNQGGGEQFF
TRBD1	TRBV12-3/TRBV12-4	TRBJ2-2	16	many	TGTGCCAGCAGTTTAGGGGCAGGGGGCCGAACCGGGGAGCTGTTTTTT	CASSLGAGGRTGELFF
.	TRBV12-3/TRBV12-4	TRBJ1-5	14	.	TGTGCCAGCAGTTTCAGGGGAGGGGATCAGCCCCAGCATTTT	CASSFRGGDQPQHF
TRBD1	TRBV5-1	TRBJ1-6	15	many	TGCGCCAGCAGCCAAGACAGGGGAGTCAATTCACCCCTCCACTTT	CASSQDRGVNSPLHF
.	TRBV27	TRBJ2-7	13	few	TGTGCCAGCAGTTTGACCCCCCCCCACGAGCAGTACTTC	CASSLTPPHEQYF
TRBD1	TRBV20-1	TRBJ1-2	13	.	TGCAGTGCTGGGACAGGTTCTAACTATGGCTACACCTTC	CSAGTGSNYGYTF
TRBD2	TRBV11-2	TRBJ2-3	17	.	TGTGCCAGCAGCTTAGCCCCGACTAGCGGGGGGGAGGATACGCAGTATTTT	CASSLAPTSGGEDTQYF
.	TRBV20-1	TRBJ1-3	13	.	TGCAGTGGGGGGGCTCACTCTGGAAACACCATATATTTT	CSGGAHSGNTIYF
TRBD2	TRBV6-5	TRBJ2-7	15	many	TGTGCCAGCAGTTATTCCCCGCTCCGGGAGGGAGAGCAGTACTTC	CASSYSPLREGEQYF
.	TRBV6-5	TRBJ2-3	16	few	TGTGCCAGCAGTTACTCGCCGGGAGAGGGCACAGATACGCAGTATTTT	CASSYSPGEGTDTQYF
.	TRBV7-9	TRBJ2-6	15	few	TGTGCCAGCAGCCCCACAATCTCTGGGGCCAACGTCCTGACTTTC	CASSPTISGANVLTF
TRBD2	TRBV7-2	TRBJ2-2	15	.	TGTGCCAGCAGCTCCTCACTAGCGGGAGCCGGGGAGCTGTTTTTT	CASSSSLAGAGELFF
TRBD2	TRBV20-1	TRBJ2-1	16	.	TGCAGTGCTCGTCTTCGACTAGCGGGGGGGGGCAATGAGCAGTTCTTC	CSARLRLAGGGNEQFF
TRBD1	TRBV6-2/TRBV6-3	TRBJ2-3	17	few	TGTGCCAGCAGCTATACCCGACAGGGAAGAAGGGAAGATACGCAGTATTTT	CASSYTRQGRREDTQYF
TRBD1	TRBV20-1	TRBJ2-1	12	.	TGCAGTGCAAAACAGGGGGCTAATGAGCAGTTCTTC	CSAKQGANEQFF
TRBD1	TRBV5-1	TRBJ2-3	16	many	TGCGCCAGCAGCTTGGGCGGGACAGGAGTTACAGATACGCAGTATTTT	CASSLGGTGVTDTQYF
.	TRBV12-3/TRBV12-4	TRBJ2-3	17	.	TGTGCCAGCAGTTCCAACAGGGGAGGTGGTAGCACAGATACGCAGTATTTT	CASSSNRGGGSTDTQYF
TRBD1	TRBV14	TRBJ1-2	16	.	TGTGCCAGCAGCCTACGACAGGGACCCGCTATTGGGGGCTACACCTTC	CASSLRQGPAIGGYTF
TRBD1	TRBV11-2	TRBJ2-7	17	.	TGTGCCAGCAGCTTAGATGTGCGGGGACAGGGTTTGTTGCGGCAGTACTTC	CASSLDVRGQGLLRQYF
.	TRBV11-2	TRBJ2-7	17	once	TGTGCCAGCAGCTTAGGGGGACTGCGCTGGGAGTCCTACGAGCAGTACTTC	CASSLGGLRWESYEQYF
TRBD1	TRBV20-1	TRBJ1-5	14	.	TGCAGTGCTGTATACAGGGGAGGAAATCAGCCCCAGCATTTT	CSAVYRGGNQPQHF